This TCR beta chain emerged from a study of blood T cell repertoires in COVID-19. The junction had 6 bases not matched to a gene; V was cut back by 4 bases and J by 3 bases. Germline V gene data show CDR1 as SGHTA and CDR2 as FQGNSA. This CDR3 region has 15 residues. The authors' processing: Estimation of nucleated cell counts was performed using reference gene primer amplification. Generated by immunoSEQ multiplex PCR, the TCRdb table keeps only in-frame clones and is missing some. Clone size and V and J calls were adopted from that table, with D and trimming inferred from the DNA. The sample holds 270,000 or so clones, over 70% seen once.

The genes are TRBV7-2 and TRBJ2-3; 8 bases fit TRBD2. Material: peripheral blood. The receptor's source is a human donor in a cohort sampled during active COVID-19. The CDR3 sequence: CASSYSGVMTDTQYF. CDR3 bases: TGTGCCAGCAGCTATAGCGGGGTTATGACAGATACGCAGTATTTT.